Following are 10 T cell receptor beta chains from one sample sequenced in a study of blood T cell repertoires in COVID-19 (dated by TCRdb to about 2020). Library prep was done by the immunoSEQ multiplex PCR assay. TCRdb mirrors the immuneACCESS table, restricted to in-frame sequences. Some clones are absent from its copies; in checked studies, under half trace to an unresolved V gene, and the reason for the others is unknown. The sample table shows about 62,000 clones, and about nine tenths are seen once. 1.3% of the sample comes from the top ten. Material: peripheral blood. Every receptor here comes from a woman over 75 with acute or convalescent COVID-19.

This clone is a singleton in its sample. CDR3 DNA: TGTGCCAGCAGCTTGGCCTATCAGGGAAATCAGCCCCAGCATTTT. Translation: CASSLAYQGNQPQHF. This chain joins TRBV5-6 and TRBJ1-5; tentative D call: TRBD1 (5 bases). V was trimmed by 0 bases and J by 4 bases, leaving 11 bases between them. Germline loops: CDR1 SGHDT, CDR2 YYEEEE. CDR3 length: 15 amino acids.

This chain joins TRBV28 and TRBJ2-5; no firm D call. CDR1 MDHEN and CDR2 SYDVKM come from the germline V gene. The CDR3 is 13 amino acids. Deletions cut 3 bases from V and 3 bases from J, with 8 bases between. CDR3 DNA: TGTGCCAGCAGTTTCCGCCGGGAAGAGACCCAGTACTTC. Its protein is CASSFRREETQYF.

The chain carries TRBV19 and TRBJ2-1; D possibly corresponds to TRBD2 (6 bases). The germline gives CDR1 LNHDA, CDR2 SQIVND (reference sequence). V was clipped by 4 bases and J by 7 bases, with 14 bases between them. This CDR3 comprises 14 residues. In nucleotides, the CDR3 is TGTGCCAGTAGTAAGACTAGGCCACTAAATGAGCAGTTCTTC. Translating gives CASSKTRPLNEQFF.

The J gene is TRBJ1-2, the V gene TRBV7-9; D gene uncertain. The CDR3 runs to 13 residues. V gave up 5 bases and J gave up 8 bases, with 15 bases separating them. CDR1 is SEHNR and CDR2 is FQNEAQ in the germline V gene (reference sequence). The CDR3 loop is CASSIPLEGGYTF. CDR3 coding DNA: TGTGCCAGCAGCATCCCCTTAGAGGGCGGCTACACCTTC.

This chain connects TRBV9 to TRBJ1-1, with 8 nucleotides matching TRBD1. Germline V gene data show CDR1 as SGDLS and CDR2 as YYNGEE. After removal of 4 bases from V and 4 bases from J, the junction contained 9 bases not matched to a gene. CDR3 length equals 15 residues. The CDR3 DNA follows: TGTGCCAGCAGCTCACGGACAGGGCTGGGCACTGAAGCTTTCTTT. It specifies CASSSRTGLGTEAFF.

This chain connects TRBV5-6 to TRBJ1-2; 11 bases are a match to TRBD1. This CDR3 has 17 amino acids. V lost 5 bases to trimming and J lost 6 bases; unmatched junction nucleotides: 15. Germline assignment: CDR1 SGHDT and CDR2 YYEEEE. CDR3 protein: CASRRGYGQGAPDGYTF. Here the CDR3 DNA reads TGTGCCAGCAGACGCGGCTATGGACAGGGGGCTCCGGATGGCTACACCTTC.

V is TRBV24-1 and J is TRBJ1-3, with 9 nucleotides matching TRBD1. The germline V gene encodes CDR1 KGHDR and CDR2 SFDVKD. With V trimmed by 7 bases and J by 3 bases, 3 bases remained unmatched. This CDR3 is built from 14 residues. Here the CDR3 DNA reads TGTGCCACCAGAAACAGGGGGCTTGGAAACACCATATATTTT. Amino acids: CATRNRGLGNTIYF.

The chain links TRBV6-4 to TRBJ2-2; 9 bases agree with TRBD1. V lost 1 base, J lost 6 bases, and 9 bases stayed unmatched. The germline CDR1 and CDR2 sequences are MRHNA and SNTAGT. The CDR3 is 17 amino acids. The CDR3 region is CASSDLAGTGSPGELFF. CDR3 DNA: TGTGCCAGCAGTGACTTGGCCGGGACAGGGTCCCCCGGGGAGCTGTTTTTT.

The V call is TRBV5-1, the J call TRBJ2-3; D possibly corresponds to TRBD1 (5 bases). Trimming took 0 bases from V and 5 from J, leaving 13 bases between them. The CDR3 totals 15 residues. Germline V gene sequence: CDR1 SGHRS, CDR2 YFSETQ. As DNA, the CDR3 is TGCGCCAGCAGCTTGGGGGCAGGGATGGAAGATACGCAGTATTTT. The encoded protein is CASSLGAGMEDTQYF.

The J gene is TRBJ2-4, the V gene TRBV5-4; D gene ambiguous. Trimming removed 0 bases at V and 1 base at J, with 11 bases between. The CDR3 contains 16 residues. CDR1 and CDR2 from the germline V gene are SGHNT and YYREEE (reference sequence). The chain's CDR3 is CASSLAPAVAKNIQYF. The CDR3 DNA reads TGTGCCAGCAGCTTGGCCCCTGCGGTGGCCAAAAACATTCAGTACTTC.